This T cell receptor beta chain appears in the sequencing data of a study of shared clonotypes between healthy human individuals. Study at large: Sampling drew on donors who were a couple of women and a few men aged 18 to 49.

Naive CD8 populations comprised CD45RO-negative cells positively selected for CCR7, excluding terminally differentiated effector memory CD45RA+ cells. Study-level findings and limits: The sharing of 5% to 6.5% of naive CD4 clonotypes was seen across a few donors.

To note about this clone: Its antigen is unidentified.

Assay used: immunoSEQ multiplex PCR; TCRdb lists only in-frame clones, some missing. This table holds 800,000 to 950,000 clones, 90% to 97% found once. Trimming took 2 bases from V and 2 from J, leaving 10 bases between them. In germline, CDR1 is GTSNPN, CDR2 SVGIG (reference sequence). This CDR3 is 13 amino acids long. V is TRBV30 and J is TRBJ2-7, with D perhaps TRBD1 (6 bases). This receptor was taken from a man aged 25 to 40 in good health. Sequencing used naive CD8+ T cells sorted from blood. The CDR3 DNA reads TGTGCCTGGAGTCTTCAGGGGCCCTACGAGCAGTACTTC. This translates into CAWSLQGPYEQYF. Full variable domain (rest looked up from reference TRBV30 and TRBJ2-7): SQTIHQWPATLVQPVGSPLSLECTVEGTSNPNLYWYRQAAGRGLQLLFYSVGIGQISSEVPQNLSASRPQDRQFILSSKKLLLSDSGFYLCAWSLQGPYEQYFGPGTRLTVT.